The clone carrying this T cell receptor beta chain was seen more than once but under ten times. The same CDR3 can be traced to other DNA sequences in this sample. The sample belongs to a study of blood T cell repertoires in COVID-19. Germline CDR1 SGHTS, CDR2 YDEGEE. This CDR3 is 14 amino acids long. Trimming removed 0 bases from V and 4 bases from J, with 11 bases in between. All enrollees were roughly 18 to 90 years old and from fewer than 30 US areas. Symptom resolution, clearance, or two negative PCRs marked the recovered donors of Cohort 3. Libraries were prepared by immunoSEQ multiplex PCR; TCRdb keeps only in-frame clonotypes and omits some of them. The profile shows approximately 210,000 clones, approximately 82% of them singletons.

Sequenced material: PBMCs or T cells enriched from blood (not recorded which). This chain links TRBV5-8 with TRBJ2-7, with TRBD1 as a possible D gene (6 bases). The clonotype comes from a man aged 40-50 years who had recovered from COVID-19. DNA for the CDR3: TGTGCCAGCAGCTTGGCCGGCAGGGGATACGAGCAGTACTTC. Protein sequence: CASSLAGRGYEQYF.